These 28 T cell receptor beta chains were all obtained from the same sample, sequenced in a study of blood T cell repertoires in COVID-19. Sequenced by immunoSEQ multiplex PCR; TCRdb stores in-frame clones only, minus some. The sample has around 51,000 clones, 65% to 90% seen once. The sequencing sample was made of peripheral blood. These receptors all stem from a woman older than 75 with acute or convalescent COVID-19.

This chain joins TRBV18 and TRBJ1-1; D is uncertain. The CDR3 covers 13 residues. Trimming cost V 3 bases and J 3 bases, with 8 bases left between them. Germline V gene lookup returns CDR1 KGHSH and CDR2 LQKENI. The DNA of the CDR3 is TGTGCCAGCTCACCCTCCAGATACACTGAAGCTTTCTTT. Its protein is CASSPSRYTEAFF.

The CDR3, as DNA: TGTGCCTGGAGTGTACGTGGAGGAGGGACCACTGAAGCTTTCTTT. Encoded protein: CAWSVRGGGTTEAFF. This chain joins TRBV30 and TRBJ1-1; a weak D match, TRBD1 (5 bases). The V gene's germline CDR1 is GTSNPN and CDR2 SVGIG (reference sequence). V was trimmed by 0 bases and J by 4 bases, leaving 15 bases between them. The CDR3 covers 15 residues.

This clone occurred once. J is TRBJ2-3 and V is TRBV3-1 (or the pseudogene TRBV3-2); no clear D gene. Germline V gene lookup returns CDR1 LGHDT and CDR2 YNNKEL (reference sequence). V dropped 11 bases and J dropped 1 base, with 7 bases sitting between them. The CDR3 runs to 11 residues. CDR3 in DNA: TGTGCCTCCCTCGGCACAGATACGCAGTATTTT. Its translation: CASLGTDTQYF.

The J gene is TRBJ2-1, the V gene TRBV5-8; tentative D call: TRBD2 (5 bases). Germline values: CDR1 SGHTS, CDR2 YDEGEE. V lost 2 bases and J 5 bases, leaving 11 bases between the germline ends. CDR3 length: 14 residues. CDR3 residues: CASSFEGPNNEQFF. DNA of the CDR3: TGTGCCAGCAGCTTCGAGGGTCCTAACAATGAGCAGTTCTTC.

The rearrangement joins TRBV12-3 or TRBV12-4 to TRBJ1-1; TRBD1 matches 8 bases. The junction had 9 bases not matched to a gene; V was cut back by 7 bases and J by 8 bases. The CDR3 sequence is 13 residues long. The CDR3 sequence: CASIPGTGSEAFF. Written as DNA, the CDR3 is TGTGCCAGCATTCCTGGGACAGGCTCGGAAGCTTTCTTT.

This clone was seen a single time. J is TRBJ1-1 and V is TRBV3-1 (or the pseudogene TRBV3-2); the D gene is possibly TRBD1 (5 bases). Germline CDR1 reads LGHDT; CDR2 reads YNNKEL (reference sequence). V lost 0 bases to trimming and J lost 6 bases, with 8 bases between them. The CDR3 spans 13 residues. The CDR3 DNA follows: TGTGCCAGCAGCCAAGATGGGGGGGCTGAAGCTTTCTTT. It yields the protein CASSQDGGAEAFF.

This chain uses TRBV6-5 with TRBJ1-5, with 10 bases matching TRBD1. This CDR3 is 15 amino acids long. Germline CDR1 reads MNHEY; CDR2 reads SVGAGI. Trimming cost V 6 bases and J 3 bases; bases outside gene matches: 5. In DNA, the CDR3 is TGTGCCAGCAGGGGGACAGGGGTGGCCAATCAGCCCCAGCATTTT. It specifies CASRGTGVANQPQHF.

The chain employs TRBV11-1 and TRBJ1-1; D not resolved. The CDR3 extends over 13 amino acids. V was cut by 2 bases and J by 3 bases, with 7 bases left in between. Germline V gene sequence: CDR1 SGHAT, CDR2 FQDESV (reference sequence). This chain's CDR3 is CASSLSVDTEAFF. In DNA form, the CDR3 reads TGTGCCAGCAGCTTATCCGTTGACACTGAAGCTTTCTTT.

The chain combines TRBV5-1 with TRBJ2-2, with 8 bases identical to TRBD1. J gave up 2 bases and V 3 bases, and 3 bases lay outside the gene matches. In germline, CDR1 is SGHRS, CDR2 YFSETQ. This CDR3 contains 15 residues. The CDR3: CASSYGTGNTGELFF. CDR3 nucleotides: TGCGCCAGCAGCTACGGGACAGGCAACACCGGGGAGCTGTTTTTT.

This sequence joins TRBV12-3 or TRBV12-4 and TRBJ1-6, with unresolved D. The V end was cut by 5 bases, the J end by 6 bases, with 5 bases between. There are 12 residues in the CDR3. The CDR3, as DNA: TGTGCCAGCAGTCTCAGTAATTCACCCCTCCACTTT. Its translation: CASSLSNSPLHF.

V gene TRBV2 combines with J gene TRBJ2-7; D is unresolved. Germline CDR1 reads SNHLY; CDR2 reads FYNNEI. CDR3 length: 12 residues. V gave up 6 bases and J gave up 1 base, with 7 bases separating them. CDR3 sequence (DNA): TGTGCCAGCAGCTACTCTTCCTACGAGCAGTACTTC. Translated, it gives CASSYSSYEQYF.

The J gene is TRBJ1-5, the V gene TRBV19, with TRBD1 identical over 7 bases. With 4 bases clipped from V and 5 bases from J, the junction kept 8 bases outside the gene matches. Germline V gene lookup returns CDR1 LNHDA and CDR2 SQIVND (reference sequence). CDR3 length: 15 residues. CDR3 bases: TGTGCCAGTAGTAGACAGGGACAGCCAGATCAGCCCCAGCATTTT. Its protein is CASSRQGQPDQPQHF.

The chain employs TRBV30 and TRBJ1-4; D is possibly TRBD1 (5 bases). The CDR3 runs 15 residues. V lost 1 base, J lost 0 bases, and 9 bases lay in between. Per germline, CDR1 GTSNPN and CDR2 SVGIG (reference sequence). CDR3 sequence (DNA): TGTGCCTGGAGTGGTGGACAATCAACTAATGAAAAACTGTTTTTT. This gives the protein CAWSGGQSTNEKLFF.

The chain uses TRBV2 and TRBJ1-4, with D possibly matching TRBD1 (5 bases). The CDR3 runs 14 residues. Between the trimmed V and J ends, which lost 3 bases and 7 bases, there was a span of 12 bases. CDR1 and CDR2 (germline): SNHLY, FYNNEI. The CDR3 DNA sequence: TGTGCCAGCAGTGAGGGGCAGGGAGGTGAAAAACTGTTTTTT. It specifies CASSEGQGGEKLFF.

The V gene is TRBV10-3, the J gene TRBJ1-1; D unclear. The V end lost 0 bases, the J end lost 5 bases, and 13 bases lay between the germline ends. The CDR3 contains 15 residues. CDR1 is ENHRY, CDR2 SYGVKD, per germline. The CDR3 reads CAISESNEGRTEAFF. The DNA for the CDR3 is TGTGCCATCAGTGAGTCAAATGAGGGTCGGACTGAAGCTTTCTTT.

The CDR3 DNA sequence: TGTGCCAGCAGTTACTCGAGGCAGGGTGGCACCGGGGAGCTGTTTTTT. Translating it yields CASSYSRQGGTGELFF. The V call is TRBV6-6, the J call TRBJ2-2; tentative D call: TRBD1 (5 bases). V dropped 0 bases and J dropped 4 bases, with 12 bases sitting between them. Germline CDR1 reads MNHNY; CDR2 reads SVGAGI (reference sequence). The CDR3 has 16 residues.

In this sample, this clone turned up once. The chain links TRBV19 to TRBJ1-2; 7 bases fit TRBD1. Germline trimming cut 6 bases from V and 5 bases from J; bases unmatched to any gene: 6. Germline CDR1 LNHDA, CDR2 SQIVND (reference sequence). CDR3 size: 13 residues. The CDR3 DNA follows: TGTGCCAGTAGGAGACAGGGCGGGTATGGCTACACCTTC. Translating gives CASRRQGGYGYTF. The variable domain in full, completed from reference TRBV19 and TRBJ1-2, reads DGGITQSPKYLFRKEGQNVTLSCEQNLNHDAMYWYRQDPGQGLRLIYYSQIVNDFQKGDIAEGYSVSREKKESFPLTVTSAQKNPTAFYLCASRRQGGYGYTFGSGTRLTVV.

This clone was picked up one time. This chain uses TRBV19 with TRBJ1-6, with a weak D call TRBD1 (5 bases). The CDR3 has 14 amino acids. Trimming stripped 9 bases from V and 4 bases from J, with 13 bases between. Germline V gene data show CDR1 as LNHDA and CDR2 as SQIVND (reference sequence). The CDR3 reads CASSPGGYNSPLHF. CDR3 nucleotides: TGTGCCAGCTCCCCGGGGGGATATAATTCACCCCTCCACTTT.

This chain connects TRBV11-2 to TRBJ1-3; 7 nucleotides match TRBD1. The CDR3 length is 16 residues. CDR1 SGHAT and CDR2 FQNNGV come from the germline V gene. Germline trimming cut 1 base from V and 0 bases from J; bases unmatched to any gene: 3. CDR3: CASSLGRDSSGNTIYF. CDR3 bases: TGTGCCAGCAGCTTAGGCCGGGACAGCTCTGGAAACACCATATATTTT.

CDR3 in amino acids: CASSRTGAGNTIYF. CDR3 nucleotides: TGTGCCAGCTCTCGGACAGGGGCGGGAAACACCATATATTTT. This chain joins TRBV18 and TRBJ1-3; 9 nucleotides align to TRBD1. Germline-derived CDR1 and CDR2 are KGHSH and LQKENI. Trimming cost V 6 bases and J 4 bases; bases outside gene matches: 4. The CDR3 extends over 14 amino acids.

DNA for the CDR3: TGCGCCAGCAGTGAGATGGCCGGGACTAGCGGGGTCAAAAACATTCAGTACTTC. Translating it yields CASSEMAGTSGVKNIQYF. This chain uses TRBV10-2 with TRBJ2-4; 13 nucleotides match TRBD2. Losses at the gene ends were 2 bases for V and 3 bases for J; bases not matched to a gene: 7. Germline V CDR1 and CDR2: WSHSY, SAAADI. This CDR3 has 18 amino acids.

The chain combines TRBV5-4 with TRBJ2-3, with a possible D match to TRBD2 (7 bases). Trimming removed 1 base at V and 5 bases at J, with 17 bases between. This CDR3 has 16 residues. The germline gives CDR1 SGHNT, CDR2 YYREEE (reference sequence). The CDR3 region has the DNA TGTGCCAGCAGCTTGAATGGGGGGGGGCGGATAGATACGCAGTATTTT. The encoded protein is CASSLNGGGRIDTQYF.

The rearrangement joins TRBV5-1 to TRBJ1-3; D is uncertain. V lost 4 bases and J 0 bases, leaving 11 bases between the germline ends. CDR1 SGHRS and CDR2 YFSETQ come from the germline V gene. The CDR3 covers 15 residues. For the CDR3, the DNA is TGCGCCAGCAGCAACGGACTGTCCTCTGGAAACACCATATATTTT. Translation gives CASSNGLSSGNTIYF.

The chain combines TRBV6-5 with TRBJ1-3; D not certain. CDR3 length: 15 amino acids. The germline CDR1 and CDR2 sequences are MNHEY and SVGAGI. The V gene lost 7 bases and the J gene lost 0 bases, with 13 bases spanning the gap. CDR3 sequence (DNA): TGTGCCAGCAAACTAGACGGCAGCTCTGGAAACACCATATATTTT. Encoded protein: CASKLDGSSGNTIYF.

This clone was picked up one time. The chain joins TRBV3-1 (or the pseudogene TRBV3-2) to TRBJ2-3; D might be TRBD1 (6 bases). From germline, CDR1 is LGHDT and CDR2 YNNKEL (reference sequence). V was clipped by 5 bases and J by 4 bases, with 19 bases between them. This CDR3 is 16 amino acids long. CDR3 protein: CASSNYGQSFPDTQYF. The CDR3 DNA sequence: TGTGCCAGCAGCAATTACGGACAGTCTTTCCCAGATACGCAGTATTTT.

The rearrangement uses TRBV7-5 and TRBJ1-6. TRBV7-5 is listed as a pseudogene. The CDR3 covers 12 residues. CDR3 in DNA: TGTGTCAGAAGGCCTATCGATTCACCCCTCCACTTT. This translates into CVRRPIDSPLHF.

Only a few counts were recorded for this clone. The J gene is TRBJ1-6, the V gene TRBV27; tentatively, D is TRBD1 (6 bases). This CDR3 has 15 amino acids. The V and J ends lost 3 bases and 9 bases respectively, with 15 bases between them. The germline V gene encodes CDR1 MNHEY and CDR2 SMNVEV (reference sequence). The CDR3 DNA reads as TGTGCCAGCAGTTTCCTCCGGACAGCCGGTTCACCCCTCCACTTT. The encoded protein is CASSFLRTAGSPLHF.

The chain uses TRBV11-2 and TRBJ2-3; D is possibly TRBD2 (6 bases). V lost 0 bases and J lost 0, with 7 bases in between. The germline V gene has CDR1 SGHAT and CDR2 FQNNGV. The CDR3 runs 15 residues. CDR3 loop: CASSLDGTSTDTQYF. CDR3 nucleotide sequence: TGTGCCAGCAGCTTAGACGGGACTAGCACAGATACGCAGTATTTT.